These 18 T cell receptor beta chains originate from one sample sequenced in a study of T cell responses to AZD1222 COVID-19 vaccine. Assay: immunoSEQ multiplex PCR; the TCRdb copy retains only in-frame clones and omits some. The sample holds 150,000 to 190,000 clones, about 85% seen once. The sequences come from peripheral blood, collected after recovery from COVID-19. Source of these receptors: an adult who had recovered from COVID-19.

This clone was seen only once. The genes are TRBV19 and TRBJ1-1; TRBD1 matches at 8 bases. The ends lost 6 bases at V and 2 bases at J; junction bases unmatched: 8. There are 15 residues in the CDR3. CDR1 LNHDA and CDR2 SQIVND come from the germline V gene (reference sequence). DNA of the CDR3: TGTGCCAGTAGGTATCCGGGACAGGTTAACACTGAAGCTTTCTTT. Its protein is CASRYPGQVNTEAFF.

V gene TRBV18 combines with J gene TRBJ1-5, with 11 bases that match TRBD1. Germline CDR1 reads KGHSH; CDR2 reads LQKENI. J gave up 6 bases and V 0 bases, and 4 bases lay outside the gene matches. The CDR3 extends over 16 amino acids. In nucleotides, the CDR3 is TGTGCCAGCTCACCACCGGGGACAGGGGGATTTCAGCCCCAGCATTTT. This gives the protein CASSPPGTGGFQPQHF.

This clone was counted a single time. The chain employs TRBV10-3 and TRBJ2-3, with TRBD2 identical over 10 bases. The CDR3 is 13 amino acids. With V trimmed by 10 bases and J by 2 bases, 3 bases remained unmatched. CDR1 and CDR2 from the germline V gene are ENHRY and SYGVKD. The CDR3 sequence: CATLAGATDTQYF. In nucleotides, the CDR3 is TGTGCCACTCTAGCGGGGGCCACAGATACGCAGTATTTT.

The V and J genes are TRBV5-1 and TRBJ2-1; the match to TRBD1 covers 7 bases. The CDR3 is 16 amino acids. Germline-derived CDR1 and CDR2 are SGHRS and YFSETQ. Losses at the gene ends were 0 bases for V and 1 base for J; bases not matched to a gene: 4. The CDR3 DNA follows: TGCGCCAGCAGCTTGGGAGGGGGCACGTCCTACAATGAGCAGTTCTTC. Translation: CASSLGGGTSYNEQFF. Full variable domain (outside the CDR3, taken from reference TRBV5-1 and TRBJ2-1): KAGVTQTPRYLIKTRGQQVTLSCSPISGHRSVSWYQQTPGQGLQFLFEYFSETQRNKGNFPGRFSGRQFSNSRSEMNVSTLELGDSALYLCASSLGGGTSYNEQFFGPGTRLTVL.

J is TRBJ2-2 and V is TRBV18; no clear D gene. This CDR3 comprises 14 residues. V lost 2 bases and J 1 base, leaving 5 bases between the germline ends. CDR1 is KGHSH and CDR2 is LQKENI in the germline V gene. The CDR3 sequence is CASSPLQNTGELFF. The CDR3 nucleotides are TGTGCCAGCTCACCATTACAGAACACCGGGGAGCTGTTTTTT.

This CDR3 is CASSPRGVYNEQFF. In nucleotides, the CDR3 is TGTGCCAGCAGTCCGCGTGGGGTTTACAATGAGCAGTTCTTC. This chain uses TRBV28 with TRBJ2-1, with D hard to call. The germline V and J ends were trimmed by 5 bases and 4 bases, with 12 bases remaining between them. The CDR3 extends over 14 amino acids. Germline assignment: CDR1 MDHEN and CDR2 SYDVKM.

V gene TRBV18 combines with J gene TRBJ1-2; TRBD1 aligns across 10 bases. V was pared by 3 bases and J by 0 bases, with 1 base of the junction left unmatched. The length of the CDR3 is 15 residues. Germline assignment: CDR1 KGHSH and CDR2 LQKENI. The chain's CDR3 is CASSPGTGANYGYTF. CDR3 nucleotide sequence: TGTGCCAGCTCACCCGGGACAGGGGCTAACTATGGCTACACCTTC. The full variable domain, rest sourced from reference TRBV18 and TRBJ1-2, is NAGVMQNPRHLVRRRGQEARLRCSPMKGHSHVYWYRQLPEEGLKFMVYLQKENIIDESGMPKERFSAEFPKEGPSILRIQQVVRGDSAAYFCASSPGTGANYGYTFGSGTRLTVV.

V usage is TRBV5-1 and J usage is TRBJ2-7; 9 bases agree with TRBD2. CDR1 and CDR2 from the germline V gene are SGHRS and YFSETQ. The J segment lost 0 bases and the V segment lost 5 bases, leaving 3 bases of the junction unmatched. The CDR3 has 14 residues. The CDR3 spells CASSVSGGSYEQYF. The CDR3 coding sequence is TGCGCCAGCAGTGTTAGCGGGGGCTCCTACGAGCAGTACTTC. The full variable domain, with the rest looked up from reference TRBV5-1 and TRBJ2-7, is KAGVTQTPRYLIKTRGQQVTLSCSPISGHRSVSWYQQTPGQGLQFLFEYFSETQRNKGNFPGRFSGRQFSNSRSEMNVSTLELGDSALYLCASSVSGGSYEQYFGPGTRLTVT.

The rearrangement links TRBV3-1 (or the pseudogene TRBV3-2) to TRBJ1-1; unclear D gene. The CDR3 is made up of 13 amino acids. Trimming shortened V by 0 bases and J by 4 bases, and 6 bases separated the two germline ends. Germline V gene data show CDR1 as LGHDT and CDR2 as YNNKEL (reference sequence). CDR3 in amino acids: CASSQDRGTEAFF. The CDR3 bases are TGTGCCAGCAGCCAAGATCGGGGCACTGAAGCTTTCTTT.

The chain is built from TRBV14 and TRBJ1-5; D not certain. Deletions cut 8 bases from V and 4 bases from J, with 12 bases between. The CDR3 length is 13 residues. CDR1 SGHDN and CDR2 FVKESK come from the germline V gene. The CDR3 DNA is TGTGCCAGCGCTGAGAACCTAAATCAGCCCCAGCATTTT. Amino acids: CASAENLNQPQHF.

In its sample, this clone was seen once. The chain links TRBV20-1 to TRBJ2-7, with 12 bases lining up with TRBD2. Unmatched junction bases numbered 8, after V lost 3 bases and J lost 2 bases. Germline V gives CDR1 DFQATT, CDR2 SNEGSKA (reference sequence). This CDR3 is built from 16 residues. CDR3 bases: TGCAGTGCTAGTACCCTAGCGGGGGGGAATACCTACGAGCAGTACTTC. It codes for CSASTLAGGNTYEQYF.

The chain employs TRBV5-1 and TRBJ2-5, with a tentative D call TRBD2 (8 bases). V was clipped by 4 bases and J by 5 bases, with 18 bases between them. CDR1 is SGHRS, CDR2 YFSETQ, per germline. The CDR3 is made up of 15 amino acids. The CDR3 DNA reads TGCGCCAGCAGCGTGGGACTAGGGGGCGGCGAGACCCAGTACTTC. Translating gives CASSVGLGGGETQYF. The entire variable domain, with the rest obtained from reference TRBV5-1 and TRBJ2-5, is as follows: KAGVTQTPRYLIKTRGQQVTLSCSPISGHRSVSWYQQTPGQGLQFLFEYFSETQRNKGNFPGRFSGRQFSNSRSEMNVSTLELGDSALYLCASSVGLGGGETQYFGPGTRLLVL.

Concerning this clone itself: The sample carries other DNA sequences with the same CDR3. This sequence joins TRBV5-4 and TRBJ1-3, with D unresolved. The CDR3 runs 14 residues. Trimming pared 4 bases from V and 0 bases from J, leaving 8 bases between. The germline gives CDR1 SGHNT, CDR2 YYREEE (reference sequence). CDR3: CASSPQNSGNTIYF. CDR3 bases: TGTGCCAGCAGCCCTCAGAACTCTGGAAACACCATATATTTT.

The chain recombines TRBV27 with TRBJ1-4, with D hard to call. The CDR3 loop spans 13 amino acids. Trimming removed 2 bases from V and 8 bases from J, with 9 bases in between. CDR1 and CDR2 (germline): MNHEY, SMNVEV (reference sequence). The CDR3 DNA is TGTGCCAGCAGTTTAGGAGTAGGAGAAAAACTGTTTTTT. Its protein is CASSLGVGEKLFF.

This clone was seen just once. The chain is built from TRBV7-2 and TRBJ1-2, with 8 bases lining up with TRBD1. CDR1 SGHTA and CDR2 FQGNSA come from the germline V gene. V was pared by 3 bases and J by 8 bases, with 2 bases of the junction left unmatched. The CDR3 is 12 residues long. CDR3 coding DNA: TGTGCCAGCAGCTTCGGACAGGGAGGCTACACCTTC. Protein: CASSFGQGGYTF.

V gene TRBV7-3 combines with J gene TRBJ2-1, with 7 bases lining up with TRBD1. J gave up 5 bases and V 4 bases, and 8 bases lay outside the gene matches. Germline-derived CDR1 and CDR2 are SGHTA and FQGTGA. This CDR3 is built from 15 residues. CDR3 in amino acids: CASSSQWTGDNEQFF. The CDR3 nucleotides read TGTGCCAGCAGCTCCCAATGGACAGGCGACAATGAGCAGTTCTTC.

This chain joins TRBV6-5 and TRBJ2-5, with D perhaps matching TRBD1 (5 bases). The CDR3 has 15 amino acids. The V gene lost 8 bases and the J gene lost 4 bases, with 20 bases spanning the gap. The germline CDR1 and CDR2 sequences are MNHEY and SVGAGI. CDR3 coding DNA: TGTGCCAGCGGGCGCCCCAGTGGAAGGGGAGAGACCCAGTACTTC. Protein sequence: CASGRPSGRGETQYF.

The chain recombines TRBV2 with TRBJ2-5; 11 bases are a match to TRBD2. The germline V gene encodes CDR1 SNHLY and CDR2 FYNNEI. The trim removed 4 bases at V and 9 bases at J, leaving 10 bases unmatched. There are 15 residues in the CDR3. CDR3 loop: CASSVSLAGEEAQYF. For the CDR3, the DNA is TGTGCCAGCAGTGTTTCACTAGCGGGAGAGGAGGCCCAGTACTTC. The whole variable domain, remainder taken from reference TRBV2 and TRBJ2-5, is EPEVTQTPSHQVTQMGQEVILRCVPISNHLYFYWYRQILGQKVEFLVSFYNNEISEKSEIFDDQFSVERPDGSNFTLKIRSTKLEDSAMYFCASSVSLAGEEAQYFGPGTRLLVL.